The 22 T cell receptor beta chains presented below share a single source sample, sequenced in a study of T cells in women clearing cervical HPV infection. TCRdb's copy holds only in-frame clones and misses some; the assay was immunoSEQ multiplex PCR. The data show 9,000 to 15,000 clones, and the top ten clones hold under 30%. The sample comprised blood buffy coat. The source is a woman aged 18 to 69 with a cervical HPV16 infection that either progressed to CIN3+ or cleared (not recorded which).

Worth noting for this clone: The DNA ends 3 residues before the CDR3 does, and the rest of the CDR3 is filled in from the germline J gene. The chain carries TRBV19 and TRBJ1-6, with a tentative D call TRBD1 (5 bases). The CDR3 consists of 13 residues. V lost 3 bases, J lost 7 bases, and 7 bases lay in between. Germline lookup yields CDR1 LNHDA and CDR2 SQIVND (reference sequence). CDR3 bases read: TGTGCCAGTAGTATCGACAGAAATTCACCC. This gives the protein CASSIDRNSP. The full CDR3 protein reads CASSIDRNSPLHF.

With regard to this clone: The sequence runs out 3 residues before the end of the CDR3; the remainder is reconstructed from the germline J gene. The V and J genes are TRBV28 and TRBJ1-2, with 9 bases aligning to TRBD1. J gave up 7 bases and V 3 bases, and 3 bases lay outside the gene matches. Germline V lookup: CDR1 MDHEN, CDR2 SYDVKM. This CDR3 has 13 amino acids. CDR3 bases read: TGTGCCAGCAGTTTGGACAGGGGAGGTGGC. This sequence encodes CASSLDRGGG. In full, the CDR3 is CASSLDRGGGYTF.

A word on this clone: Read data end 3 residues before the CDR3 end; the end is taken from the germline J gene. This chain uses TRBV2 with TRBJ1-1, with 8 positions matching TRBD1. The J segment lost 6 bases and the V segment lost 7 bases, leaving 16 bases of the junction unmatched. There are 16 residues in the CDR3. CDR1 is SNHLY and CDR2 is FYNNEI in the germline V gene. CDR3: CASKAGSGGASPEAFF. CDR3 bases read: TGTGCCAGCAAAGCAGGCTCAGGGGGCGCGTCCCCTGAA. Filled out from reference TRBV2 and TRBJ1-1, the complete variable domain reads EPEVTQTPSHQVTQMGQEVILRCVPISNHLYFYWYRQILGQKVEFLVSFYNNEISEKSEIFDDQFSVERPDGSNFTLKIRSTKLEDSAMYFCASKAGSGGASPEAFFGQGTRLTVV.

A remark on this clone: The missing CDR3 end, 3 residues past where the read stops, is filled in from the germline J gene. V usage is TRBV12-3 or TRBV12-4 and J usage is TRBJ1-5; a possible D gene is TRBD1 (6 bases). Between the trimmed V and J ends, which lost 6 bases and 3 bases, there was a span of 12 bases. The CDR3 is 14 amino acids. The CDR3 protein is CASSVGALNQPQHF. The CDR3 DNA, read in part, is TGTGCCAGCAGCGTGGGGGCACTCAATCAGCCC.

On this clone: The read halts 3 residues ahead of the CDR3 end, with the missing end drawn from the germline J gene. V gene TRBV7-8 combines with J gene TRBJ2-1; perhaps TRBD2 as D (5 bases). The germline V gene has CDR1 SGHVS and CDR2 FQNEAQ. V lost 4 bases, J lost 6 bases, and 13 bases lay in between. CDR3 length equals 14 residues. CDR3 in amino acids: CASSSEGRTNEQFF. Partial CDR3 DNA: TGTGCCAGCAGCTCCGAGGGCAGAACCAATGAG.

The CDR3 spells CASSPFSSSDTQYF. The CDR3 bases that were read are TGTGCCAGCAGTCCGTTCTCTAGCTCGGATACG. This chain uses TRBV28 with TRBJ2-3, with a tentative D call TRBD2 (5 bases). The read gets to within 3 residues of the CDR3 end, and the germline J gene fills in the rest. This CDR3 spans 14 amino acids. CDR1 and CDR2 from the germline V gene are MDHEN and SYDVKM. The V end was cut by 5 bases, the J end by 6 bases, with 15 bases between.

Note on this clone: The missing CDR3 end, 3 residues past where the read stops, is filled in from the germline J gene. This chain uses TRBV20-1 with TRBJ2-2, with D hard to call. Germline V gene sequence: CDR1 DFQATT, CDR2 SNEGSKA (reference sequence). V gave up 0 bases and J gave up 4 bases, with 12 bases separating them. The CDR3 is made up of 15 amino acids. The DNA read from the CDR3 is TGCAGTGCTAGAGATCGGTTATCTGGCACCGGGGAG. Translated: CSARDRLSGTGE. The whole CDR3 sequence is CSARDRLSGTGELFF.

For this clone: The read ends 3 residues early relative to the CDR3; the germline J gene fills the gap. V usage is TRBV6-1 and J usage is TRBJ2-1; TRBD1 aligns across 10 bases. CDR1 is MNHNS, CDR2 SASEGT, per germline. The trim removed 4 bases at V and 8 bases at J, leaving 8 bases unmatched. The CDR3 runs to 15 residues. The sequenced part of the CDR3 DNA is TGTGCCAGCAGTGTCCGGGACAGGGGAATACATGAG. It translates to CASSVRDRGIHE. The whole CDR3 region reads CASSVRDRGIHEQFF.

In the case of this clone: The read comes to an end 3 residues before the CDR3 does, leaving the germline J gene to fill in the end. This sequence joins TRBV28 and TRBJ2-7, with D unresolved. CDR1 MDHEN and CDR2 SYDVKM come from the germline V gene. This CDR3 region has 12 residues. The V gene lost 7 bases and the J gene lost 2 bases, with 9 bases spanning the gap. The CDR3 protein is CASMNSAYEQYF. Incomplete CDR3 DNA: TGTGCCAGCATGAACAGTGCCTACGAG.

About this clone itself: Coverage ceases 3 residues before the CDR3 finishes, and the germline J gene fills in the end. The chain recombines TRBV4-2 with TRBJ2-2; 10 nucleotides agree with TRBD2. V lost 0 bases and J lost 1; bases outside the gene matches: 5. The germline CDR1 and CDR2 sequences are LGHNA and YNFKEQ. This CDR3 is built from 18 residues. The CDR3 here is CASSQDAVAGGNTGELFF. The DNA read from the CDR3 is TGTGCCAGCAGCCAAGACGCGGTAGCGGGGGGGAACACCGGGGAG.

Points on this clone: One junction end does not reproduce the germline sequence, and a read error may be involved. The read ends 3 residues early relative to the CDR3; the germline J gene fills the gap. J is TRBJ1-1 and V is TRBV7-7; no clear D. The CDR3 is made up of 13 amino acids. Germline CDR1 reads SSHAT; CDR2 reads FNYEAQ (reference sequence). CDR3 residues: CASSLSKNTEAFF. The CDR3 bases that were read are TGTGCTAGCAGCTTAAGCAAGAACACTGAA.

In regard to this clone: Read data end 3 residues before the CDR3 end; the end is taken from the germline J gene. The V call is TRBV2, the J call TRBJ1-5; TRBD1 agrees at 7 bases. V lost 7 bases, J lost 4 bases, and 7 bases stayed unmatched. Germline CDR1 is SNHLY and CDR2 is FYNNEI. This CDR3 is built from 14 residues. The CDR3 DNA, read in part, is TGTGCCAGCACCGGGACAGATTATAATCAGCCC. Residues: CASTGTDYNQP. The CDR3 in its entirety is CASTGTDYNQPQHF.

With regard to this clone: The DNA ends 3 residues before the CDR3 does, and the rest of the CDR3 is filled in from the germline J gene. The J gene is TRBJ1-3, the V gene TRBV10-3; a possible D gene is TRBD1 (5 bases). Germline CDR1 reads ENHRY; CDR2 reads SYGVKD. The CDR3 spans 12 residues. Trimming removed 10 bases from V and 4 bases from J, with 11 bases in between. CDR3 loop: CATTGDGNTIYF. The covered CDR3 bases are TGTGCCACCACAGGTGACGGAAACACC.

Remarks on this clone: The read terminates 3 residues before the CDR3 end, so the remaining end is supplied by the germline J gene. The chain has TRBV7-9 and TRBJ2-7; 8 nucleotides line up with TRBD1. Germline values: CDR1 SEHNR, CDR2 FQNEAQ (reference sequence). The CDR3 totals 13 residues. Trimming at V came to 6 bases and at J to 2 bases, leaving 3 bases not matched to a gene. CDR3 DNA, as far as it was read: TGTGCCAGCAGGTCGACAGGGGCCTACGAG. Amino acid sequence: CASRSTGAYE. The CDR3 as a whole reads CASRSTGAYEQYF.

About this clone itself: The DNA ends 3 residues before the CDR3 does, and the rest of the CDR3 is filled in from the germline J gene. The chain is built from TRBV30 and TRBJ1-5; 10 nucleotides match TRBD1. The CDR3 has 16 amino acids. With V trimmed by 1 base and J by 4 bases, 7 bases remained unmatched. From germline, CDR1 is GTSNPN and CDR2 SVGIG (reference sequence). The part of the CDR3 DNA that was read is TGTGCCTGGAGTGCGCCGGACAGGGGGATTAATCAGCCC. It translates to CAWSAPDRGINQP. In full, the CDR3 reads CAWSAPDRGINQPQHF. Full variable domain (missing parts from reference TRBV30 and TRBJ1-5): SQTIHQWPATLVQPVGSPLSLECTVEGTSNPNLYWYRQAAGRGLQLLFYSVGIGQISSEVPQNLSASRPQDRQFILSSKKLLLSDSGFYLCAWSAPDRGINQPQHFGDGTRLSIL.

As to this clone: The sequence runs out 3 residues before the end of the CDR3; the remainder is reconstructed from the germline J gene. This chain connects TRBV5-1 to TRBJ2-1; 11 nucleotides match TRBD1. The CDR3 covers 16 residues. The germline V gene has CDR1 SGHRS and CDR2 YFSETQ. Trimming took 4 bases from V and 2 from J; bases not matched to a gene: 5. CDR3 sequence: CASSRLGQGAYNEQFF. CDR3 bases read: TGCGCCAGCAGCCGCCTGGGACAGGGGGCCTACAATGAG. The full variable domain, in which reference TRBV5-1 and TRBJ2-1 provide the parts outside the CDR3, is KAGVTQTPRYLIKTRGQQVTLSCSPISGHRSVSWYQQTPGQGLQFLFEYFSETQRNKGNFPGRFSGRQFSNSRSEMNVSTLELGDSALYLCASSRLGQGAYNEQFFGPGTRLTVL.

As to this clone: With the read ending 3 residues before the CDR3 end, the germline J gene is used to fill in that end. The genes are TRBV19 and TRBJ2-5, with D perhaps TRBD1 (7 bases). With 5 bases removed from V and 2 bases from J, the gap between germline ends came to 21 bases. This CDR3 region has 17 residues. Germline CDR1 LNHDA, CDR2 SQIVND (reference sequence). This chain's CDR3 is CASSRTGRRDRQETQYF. The covered CDR3 bases are TGTGCCAGTAGTCGCACGGGAAGGAGGGACAGACAAGAGACC.

This clone is classed as medium-sized by frequency. CDR3 in amino acids: CASSPEGKTQYF. CDR3 DNA, as far as it was read: TGTGCCAGCTCACCGGAGGGTAAGACC. The J gene is TRBJ2-5, the V gene TRBV18; tentative D call: TRBD2 (6 bases). Coverage ceases 3 residues before the CDR3 finishes, and the germline J gene fills in the end. The CDR3 runs to 12 residues. Germline V gene data show CDR1 as KGHSH and CDR2 as LQKENI. The ends were cut back, 3 bases at V and 6 bases at J, with 8 bases in the middle.

CDR3 DNA (partial): TGCAGTGCAACTAGACAGGGAGGGACTGAA. Protein sequence: CSATRQGGTE. The complete CDR3 reads CSATRQGGTEAFF. The chain joins TRBV20-1 to TRBJ1-1; 7 bases map to TRBD1. The read is 3 residues too short to cover the CDR3 end, so that end is filled in from the germline J gene. Germline V gives CDR1 DFQATT, CDR2 SNEGSKA (reference sequence). The CDR3 has 13 residues. J gave up 5 bases and V 6 bases, and 9 bases lay outside the gene matches.

In regard to this clone: The read falls 3 residues short of the CDR3 end, and the missing part is taken from the germline J gene. V and J are TRBV10-3 and TRBJ1-1, with TRBD1 identical over 8 bases. Germline V CDR1 and CDR2: ENHRY, SYGVKD. The CDR3 length is 14 residues. The CDR3: CAISPGQAQPEAFF. The DNA read from the CDR3 is TGTGCCATCAGCCCGGGACAGGCGCAACCGGAA.

Remarks on this clone: From the germline J gene comes the end of the CDR3, since the read stops 3 residues before it. V gene TRBV18 combines with J gene TRBJ1-1; D gene unclear. In germline, CDR1 is KGHSH, CDR2 LQKENI. The CDR3 is 13 residues long. V dropped 3 bases and J dropped 2 bases, with 7 bases sitting between them. The DNA read from the CDR3 is TGTGCCAGCTCACCCGGTGAAAACACTGAA. Protein product: CASSPGENTE. From start to end, the CDR3 is CASSPGENTEAFF.

A word on this clone: The observed sequence ends 3 residues before the CDR3 terminus, with the missing tail filled in from the germline J gene. The rearrangement links TRBV11-3 to TRBJ2-7; 10 bases are a match to TRBD1. The CDR3 is made up of 15 amino acids. V lost 6 bases, J lost 5 bases, and 10 bases stayed unmatched. CDR1 SGHNT and CDR2 YENEEA come from the germline V gene. The part of the CDR3 DNA that was read is TGTGCCAGCAGGGGATTCCGGGACAGGGGTGACGAG. Residues: CASRGFRDRGDE. The whole CDR3 protein reads CASRGFRDRGDEQYF.